The clone carrying this T cell receptor beta chain was observed a single time. Its antigen is not known. It was with 60 Vbeta and 13 Jbeta primers that the PCR ran. Measured with immunoSEQ multiplex PCR; TCRdb has only the in-frame clones, and not every one. The data contain 190,000 or so clones, 79% of them seen just once; the ten biggest clones take up less than 2%. This sample is drawn from a study of cytomegalovirus exposure and HLA in healthy donors. Study as a whole: An earlier analysis found 110 million or so unique TCR beta sequences from 150 million to 200 million T cells. Points from the study as a whole: Within the data, a cluster of highly shared sequence variants was likely a sequencing artifact. One variant, a missense change in DCLRE1C, was linked in a later analysis to TCR beta V- and J-gene trimming. Rarity characterized most TCR sequences, yet some public TCRs appeared in many donors.

The CDR3 covers 17 residues. The V gene's germline CDR1 is MNHEY and CDR2 SMNVEV (reference sequence). V dropped 1 base and J dropped 4; count of bases not matched to a gene: 8. The clonotype comes from a girl under 18 in good health and CMV-seropositive. The J gene is TRBJ2-3, the V gene TRBV27, with 10 bases matching TRBD2. The specimen sequenced was PBMCs. The CDR3 protein is CASSLLGSGGAADTQYF. In nucleotides, the CDR3 is TGTGCCAGCAGTTTATTAGGGAGCGGGGGGGCCGCAGATACGCAGTATTTT.